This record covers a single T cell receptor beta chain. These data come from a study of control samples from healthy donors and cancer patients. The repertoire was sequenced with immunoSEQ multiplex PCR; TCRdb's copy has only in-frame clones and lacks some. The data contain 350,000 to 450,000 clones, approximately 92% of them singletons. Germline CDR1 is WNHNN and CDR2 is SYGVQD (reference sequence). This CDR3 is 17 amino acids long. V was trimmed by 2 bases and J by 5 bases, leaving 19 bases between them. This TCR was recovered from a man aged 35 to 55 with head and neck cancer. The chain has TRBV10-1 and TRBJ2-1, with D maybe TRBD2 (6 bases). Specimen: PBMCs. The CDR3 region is CASSEQRGLSPDNEQFF. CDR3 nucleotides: TGCGCCAGCAGTGAGCAAAGGGGACTTTCTCCCGACAATGAGCAGTTCTTC.